This TCR beta chain is from a study of blood T cell repertoires in COVID-19. This CDR3 comprises 14 residues. CDR1 and CDR2 from the germline V gene are SGDLS and YYNGEE. Trimming removed 0 bases from V and 3 bases from J, with 9 bases in between. In the original processing: By means of reference gene primer amplification, nucleated cell counts were estimated. Sequencing used immunoSEQ multiplex PCR; TCRdb keeps in-frame clones, though not all of them. V, J and clone size are taken as reported in that table, and D and trimming were inferred from the DNA itself. The table lists about 83,000 clones, 80% to 90% of them singletons.

The chain employs TRBV9 and TRBJ1-1, with unresolved D. The receptor comes from a woman of 80 years or more with acute or convalescent COVID-19. The sequenced sample was peripheral blood. The CDR3 reads CASSVDSEDTEAFF. CDR3 DNA sequence: TGTGCCAGCAGCGTAGACTCAGAGGACACTGAAGCTTTCTTT. The full variable domain, its missing parts supplied by reference TRBV9 and TRBJ1-1, is DSGVTQTPKHLITATGQRVTLRCSPRSGDLSVYWYQQSLDQGLQFLIQYYNGEERAKGNILERFSAQQFPDLHSELNLSSLELGDSALYFCASSVDSEDTEAFFGQGTRLTVV.